Presented here are 21 T cell receptor beta chains from one specimen sequenced in a study of a mutant IDH1 vaccine in newly diagnosed glioma. Method: immunoSEQ multiplex PCR; TCRdb's copy keeps in-frame clones and lacks some. This sample has about 52,000 clones, with 76% found just once. No antigen is known for these receptors. Time point specified: week 47, end of study. Vaccine doses each comprised 300 ug of mutant IDH1 20-mer peptide, with topical imiquimod. The sample was PBMCs, taken from a glioma patient whose treatment included an IDH1 peptide vaccine. These receptors all stem from a woman between 40 and 50 years old with glioma. Some clones in this sample may be carry-over from other donors' samples.

In its sample, this clone was seen many times. This rearrangement joins TRBV27 to TRBJ1-6, with no clear D. The germline CDR1 and CDR2 sequences are MNHEY and SMNVEV (reference sequence). Trimming shortened V by 4 bases and J by 0 bases, and 10 bases separated the two germline ends. The CDR3 covers 16 residues. This CDR3 reads CASSSDGVSYNSPLHF. CDR3 DNA sequence: TGTGCCAGCAGTTCCGACGGAGTCTCCTATAATTCACCCCTCCACTTT.

The rearrangement joins TRBV5-4 to TRBJ2-5, with D perhaps given as TRBD1 or TRBD2 (5 bases each). The CDR3 is 14 amino acids. V lost 0 bases, J lost 4 bases, and 10 bases lay in between. Per the germline V gene, CDR1 is SGHNT and CDR2 is YYREEE (reference sequence). The CDR3 DNA is TGTGCCAGCAGCTTGGAGGGACGGGGAGAGACCCAGTACTTC. Encoded protein: CASSLEGRGETQYF.

The V call is TRBV7-8, the J call TRBJ2-5, with TRBD2 matching over 8 bases. This CDR3 region has 14 residues. The V segment lost 5 bases and the J segment 1 base; nucleotides outside the gene matches: 3. Germline V lookup: CDR1 SGHVS, CDR2 FQNEAQ. CDR3 residues: CASSRGGSQETQYF. The CDR3, as DNA: TGTGCCAGCAGCCGGGGGGGGAGCCAAGAGACCCAGTACTTC.

The chain combines TRBV6-6 with TRBJ1-1, with 7 bases matching TRBD1. The length of the CDR3 is 14 residues. J lost 7 bases, V lost 7 bases, and 12 bases had no gene match. Germline CDR1 is MNHNY and CDR2 is SVGAGI (reference sequence). In DNA, the CDR3 is TGTGCCAGCAAACAAGACAGGGTAACGGTTGAAGCTTTCTTT. It is translated as CASKQDRVTVEAFF.

This clone came up once. The J gene is TRBJ2-2, the V gene TRBV11-2, with unresolved D. CDR3 length: 16 amino acids. Trimming left V 1 base short and J 0 bases short, with 9 bases between. CDR1 SGHAT and CDR2 FQNNGV come from the germline V gene. CDR3 amino acids: CASSLVAAPNTGELFF. The CDR3 DNA reads as TGTGCCAGCAGCTTAGTAGCAGCACCGAACACCGGGGAGCTGTTTTTT.

The chain recombines TRBV19 with TRBJ1-2, with 7 bases matching TRBD1. This CDR3 comprises 15 residues. Germline V gene lookup returns CDR1 LNHDA and CDR2 SQIVND (reference sequence). Trimming at V came to 4 bases and at J to 2 bases, leaving 7 bases not matched to a gene. As DNA, the CDR3 is TGTGCCAGTAGTAGACGACAGGGTGCCAACTATGGCTACACCTTC. It translates to CASSRRQGANYGYTF.

The chain is built from TRBV25-1 and TRBJ2-5; TRBD2 matches at 8 bases. The length of the CDR3 is 14 residues. The V gene end was trimmed by 3 bases and the J gene end by 5 bases; junction bases not matched to a gene: 5. The germline V gene has CDR1 MGHDK and CDR2 SYGVNS. CDR3 DNA sequence: TGTGCCAGCAGTGAGCGGGGGGCGGGGGAGACCCAGTACTTC. Translation gives CASSERGAGETQYF.

This chain connects TRBV30 to TRBJ1-1; unclear D gene. V shed 1 base and J shed 1 base, with 7 bases lying between them. CDR3 length equals 13 residues. Germline V gene lookup returns CDR1 GTSNPN and CDR2 SVGIG (reference sequence). The CDR3 nucleotides are TGTGCCTGGAGTGGGGATGGGAACACTGAAGCTTTCTTT. Residues: CAWSGDGNTEAFF.

The V call is TRBV30, the J call TRBJ2-7; TRBD2 matches at 8 bases. From germline, CDR1 is GTSNPN and CDR2 SVGIG (reference sequence). CDR3 length: 13 residues. Germline trimming cut 7 bases from V and 3 bases from J; bases unmatched to any gene: 8. DNA of the CDR3: TGTGCCTTCGGACTAGCCAGGGGCTACGAGCAGTACTTC. It is translated as CAFGLARGYEQYF.

V is TRBV6-1 and J is TRBJ1-6; no clear D gene. CDR1 and CDR2 (germline): MNHNS, SASEGT. Trimming removed 1 base from V and 11 bases from J, with 12 bases in between. The CDR3 has 14 amino acids. The DNA of the CDR3 is TGTGCCAGCAGTGAAGGGCCGTCAACCGCACCCCTCCACTTT. Protein product: CASSEGPSTAPLHF.

There are a few counts of this clone. The chain links TRBV5-1 to TRBJ1-1; D is perhaps TRBD1 (6 bases). Germline V gene data show CDR1 as SGHRS and CDR2 as YFSETQ. The CDR3 runs 13 residues. Trimming took 0 bases from V and 10 from J, leaving 13 bases between them. DNA of the CDR3: TGCGCCAGCAGCTTGGAAGGGGGGCTAGTAGCTTTCTTT. Protein product: CASSLEGGLVAFF.

The rearrangement uses TRBV11-2 and TRBJ1-3; D is possibly TRBD1 (6 bases). CDR1 and CDR2 from the germline V gene are SGHAT and FQNNGV. The CDR3 covers 15 residues. Trimming removed 5 bases from V and 4 bases from J, with 15 bases in between. The DNA of the CDR3 is TGTGCCAGCAGCCCGAGCGGACAGTTCGGAAACACCATATATTTT. Amino acid sequence: CASSPSGQFGNTIYF.

This chain connects TRBV7-6 to TRBJ2-1; D may correspond to TRBD1 or TRBD2 (6 bases each). The CDR3 runs 17 residues. Trimming removed 5 bases from V and 5 bases from J, with 22 bases in between. Germline V gene sequence: CDR1 SGHVS, CDR2 FNYEAQ. The CDR3 sequence is CASSARGVGSLNNEQFF. The CDR3 bases are TGTGCCAGCAGCGCTAGGGGGGTGGGCTCCCTGAACAATGAGCAGTTCTTC.

The chain recombines TRBV2 with TRBJ1-1; D is undetermined. Germline lookup yields CDR1 SNHLY and CDR2 FYNNEI. Trimming stripped 6 bases from V and 5 bases from J, with 22 bases between. This CDR3 region has 16 residues. The CDR3 DNA sequence: TGTGCCAGCAGCCACAGTGGAGGTCGGGGATCTACTGAAGCTTTCTTT. Residues: CASSHSGGRGSTEAFF.

V and J are TRBV4-3 and TRBJ2-1; 7 nucleotides agree with TRBD1. This CDR3 comprises 16 residues. Germline-derived CDR1 and CDR2 are LGHNA and YSLEER. The V gene end was trimmed by 1 base and the J gene end by 2 bases; junction bases not matched to a gene: 5. DNA of the CDR3: TGCGCCAGCAGCCAAGCTAGGGGGCATCCCTACAATGAGCAGTTCTTC. It encodes CASSQARGHPYNEQFF.

This chain connects TRBV9 to TRBJ2-7; a possible D gene is TRBD2 (5 bases). CDR1 is SGDLS and CDR2 is YYNGEE in the germline V gene. The CDR3 loop spans 12 amino acids. With 4 bases removed from V and 3 bases from J, the gap between germline ends came to 8 bases. CDR3: CASSPGLYEQYF. The CDR3 nucleotides read TGTGCCAGCAGCCCAGGACTCTACGAGCAGTACTTC.

The chain combines TRBV4-3 with TRBJ2-3; 9 nucleotides align to TRBD2. The length of the CDR3 is 17 residues. The V gene's germline CDR1 is LGHNA and CDR2 YSLEER. Losses at the gene ends were 0 bases for V and 6 bases for J; bases not matched to a gene: 10. CDR3 in DNA: TGCGCCAGCAGCCAAGATGCTGCGGGGGGGCTGCTTGATACGCAGTATTTT. The encoded protein is CASSQDAAGGLLDTQYF.

This chain links TRBV5-5 with TRBJ1-4; D is unresolved. The CDR3 is 17 amino acids. Germline V gives CDR1 SGHKS, CDR2 YYEKEE (reference sequence). V lost 0 bases and J lost 2, with 14 bases in between. The CDR3 spells CASSLDSYFSTNEKLFF. In nucleotides, the CDR3 is TGTGCCAGCAGCTTGGACTCCTATTTTAGCACTAATGAAAAACTGTTTTTT.

The chain links TRBV9 to TRBJ1-2; 8 positions agree with TRBD1. Looked up from germline, CDR1 is SGDLS and CDR2 is YYNGEE. Trimming cost V 3 bases and J 7 bases; bases outside gene matches: 14. The CDR3 has 16 residues. The CDR3 here is CASSAPSGQGRIGYTF. CDR3 in DNA: TGTGCCAGCAGCGCCCCCTCCGGACAGGGAAGGATTGGCTACACCTTC.

The V and J genes are TRBV14 and TRBJ1-2; D is undetermined. The V and J ends lost 4 bases and 0 bases respectively, with 6 bases between them. There are 13 residues in the CDR3. Germline V CDR1 and CDR2: SGHDN, FVKESK. The CDR3 sequence: CASSLPANYGYTF. The DNA for the CDR3 is TGTGCCAGCAGCCTCCCCGCTAACTATGGCTACACCTTC.

The V and J genes are TRBV2 and TRBJ1-2; 7 nucleotides agree with TRBD1. With V trimmed by 3 bases and J by 4 bases, 8 bases remained unmatched. The CDR3 has 15 residues. Germline loops: CDR1 SNHLY, CDR2 FYNNEI. The CDR3 DNA sequence: TGTGCCAGCAGTGAGGAATCAGGGGGTTCCTATGGCTACACCTTC. This codes for CASSEESGGSYGYTF.